Below, 17 T cell receptor beta chains from the same sample are listed, as sequenced in a study of CD8 T cells in Susac syndrome. RNA in amounts of about 0.5 to 1 ug was reverse transcribed with random hexamers. TCRdb reanalysed the immunoSEQ multiplex PCR reads using MiXCR and keeps one entry per CDR3 protein. The sample consists of 160,000 or so distinct CDR3 sequences, roughly nine tenths of them appearing once. The sequencing input was CD4+ T cells from PBMCs. The receptors here all came from a human donor in good health.

This rearrangement joins TRBV10-3 to TRBJ2-7, with TRBD2 matching over 12 bases. Germline-derived CDR1 and CDR2 are ENHRY and SYGVKD. Unmatched junction bases numbered 0, after V lost 4 bases and J lost 2 bases. The CDR3 spans 14 residues. The CDR3 reads CAISGLAGAYEQYF. DNA for the CDR3: TGTGCCATCAGTGGACTAGCGGGAGCCTACGAGCAGTACTTC.

The chain links TRBV2 to TRBJ2-7; TRBD1 aligns across 7 bases. The CDR3 contains 13 residues. Germline lookup yields CDR1 SNHLY and CDR2 FYNNEI. V lost 6 bases, J lost 2 bases, and 4 bases stayed unmatched. The CDR3 DNA sequence: TGTGCCAGCAGGGACAGGTGGACCTACGAGCAGTACTTC. This encodes CASRDRWTYEQYF.

The rearrangement links TRBV20-1 to TRBJ2-7; D uncertain. The CDR3 is 12 residues long. Germline-derived CDR1 and CDR2 are DFQATT and SNEGSKA (reference sequence). Trimming pared 7 bases from V and 2 bases from J, leaving 12 bases between. The CDR3 DNA follows: TGCAGTGGGAAGGGTAGCCCCTACGAGCAGTACTTC. Translation gives CSGKGSPYEQYF.

The chain is built from TRBV5-1 and TRBJ2-4, with 10 bases fitting TRBD2. V gave up 1 base and J gave up 7 bases; unmatched junction bases: 11. CDR1 and CDR2 (germline): SGHRS, YFSETQ. This CDR3 has 17 residues. In DNA form, the CDR3 reads TGCGCCAGCAGCTTGTTTCCCAGCGGGGGGGTGGAGAACATTCAGTACTTC. Its translation: CASSLFPSGGVENIQYF.

The chain carries TRBV4-3 and TRBJ2-7, with TRBD2 matching over 13 bases. CDR3 length: 15 residues. Germline CDR1 reads LGHNA; CDR2 reads YSLEER. Germline trimming cut 4 bases from V and 4 bases from J; bases unmatched to any gene: 4. CDR3 DNA sequence: TGCGCCAGCAGCCTCGGGACTAGCGGGGAATACGAGCAGTACTTC. It codes for CASSLGTSGEYEQYF.

The genes are TRBV30 and TRBJ2-7; D is perhaps TRBD1 (5 bases). CDR3 length: 16 residues. The V gene lost 5 bases and the J gene lost 4 bases, with 24 bases spanning the gap. Germline-derived CDR1 and CDR2 are GTSNPN and SVGIG (reference sequence). The CDR3 loop reads CAWPKCRVPLTYEQYF. DNA of the CDR3: TGTGCCTGGCCGAAGTGCAGGGTCCCACTAACGTACGAGCAGTACTTC.

J is TRBJ2-1 and V is TRBV28; 8 nucleotides match TRBD1. The V and J ends lost 3 bases and 7 bases, in that order; junction bases with no gene match: 5. CDR3 length equals 14 residues. Germline CDR1 MDHEN, CDR2 SYDVKM. The CDR3 is CASSLPGGLNEQFF. DNA for the CDR3: TGTGCCAGCAGTTTGCCAGGGGGCTTGAATGAGCAGTTCTTC.

This chain joins TRBV4-3 and TRBJ1-2; 7 bases are shared with TRBD1. The V and J ends lost 1 base and 2 bases, in that order; junction bases with no gene match: 1. This CDR3 contains 14 residues. Germline CDR1 and CDR2: LGHNA and YSLEER. CDR3 bases: TGCGCCAGCAGCCAAGTACAGGGGAACTATGGCTACACCTTC. As protein: CASSQVQGNYGYTF.

The CDR3 DNA sequence: TGTGCCAGCTCACTTGGACAGAGGAACACCGGGGAGCTGTTTTTT. As protein: CASSLGQRNTGELFF. This chain links TRBV18 with TRBJ2-2, with a weak D call TRBD1 (6 bases). The CDR3 sequence is 15 residues long. Germline CDR1 is KGHSH and CDR2 is LQKENI. With 4 bases removed from V and 1 base from J, the gap between germline ends came to 10 bases.

This clonotype has only a few counts. This chain joins TRBV25-1 and TRBJ2-5; no firm D call. V was shortened by 4 bases and J by 1 base, with 4 bases between the two germline ends. Germline V lookup: CDR1 MGHDK, CDR2 SYGVNS. The CDR3 spans 12 residues. CDR3 region: CASSALQETQYF. Written as DNA, the CDR3 is TGTGCCAGCAGTGCCCTCCAAGAGACCCAGTACTTC.

This clonotype is a singleton in its sample. The chain recombines TRBV5-4 with TRBJ2-7, with D unresolved. V dropped 2 bases and J dropped 1 base, with 10 bases sitting between them. The CDR3 has 14 residues. CDR1 and CDR2 from the germline V gene are SGHNT and YYREEE (reference sequence). The CDR3: CASSLISPSYEQYF. CDR3 DNA: TGTGCCAGCAGCTTAATAAGCCCGTCCTACGAGCAGTACTTC.

This chain connects TRBV18 to TRBJ2-3; D not resolved. CDR1 KGHSH and CDR2 LQKENI come from the germline V gene. This CDR3 contains 17 residues. Trimming stripped 3 bases from V and 1 base from J, with 17 bases between. In DNA, the CDR3 is TGTGCCAGCTCACCCCGGCAAGAGATGAGAGGCACAGATACGCAGTATTTT. Translating it yields CASSPRQEMRGTDTQYF. The full variable domain, in which reference TRBV18 and TRBJ2-3 provide the parts outside the CDR3, is NAGVMQNPRHLVRRRGQEARLRCSPMKGHSHVYWYRQLPEEGLKFMVYLQKENIIDESGMPKERFSAEFPKEGPSILRIQQVVRGDSAAYFCASSPRQEMRGTDTQYFGPGTRLTVL.

This chain connects TRBV6-5 to TRBJ2-7, with D perhaps TRBD1 or TRBD2 (5 bases each). Germline V gene data show CDR1 as MNHEY and CDR2 as SVGAGI. The germline V and J ends were trimmed by 2 bases and 0 bases, with 11 bases remaining between them. The CDR3 is made up of 15 amino acids. The CDR3: CASSYLGRSSYEQYF. Here the CDR3 DNA reads TGTGCCAGCAGTTACCTGGGACGGAGCTCCTACGAGCAGTACTTC.

The V call is TRBV19, the J call TRBJ2-1; 13 bases agree with TRBD2. The CDR3 totals 15 residues. J gave up 5 bases and V 5 bases, and 3 bases lay outside the gene matches. CDR1 and CDR2 (germline): LNHDA, SQIVND (reference sequence). Written as DNA, the CDR3 is TGTGCCAGTAGTTGGACTAGCGGGGGAAACAATGAGCAGTTCTTC. It encodes CASSWTSGGNNEQFF.

The chain couples TRBV12-3 or TRBV12-4 to TRBJ1-2, with 8 bases matching TRBD1. V lost 7 bases, J lost 3 bases, and 10 bases stayed unmatched. This CDR3 is built from 15 residues. CDR3 sequence: CASISSSGGDYGYTF. Written as DNA, the CDR3 is TGTGCCAGCATTTCATCTTCAGGGGGCGACTATGGCTACACCTTC.

The chain couples TRBV7-8 to TRBJ1-2; no clear D. V lost 5 bases and J 4 bases, leaving 14 bases between the germline ends. The CDR3 runs 14 residues. Germline CDR1 SGHVS, CDR2 FQNEAQ. CDR3 coding DNA: TGTGCCAGCAGCCGGACTGTCGAGGGCTATGGCTACACCTTC. It codes for CASSRTVEGYGYTF.

J is TRBJ1-2 and V is TRBV2; D is perhaps TRBD1 (6 bases). The CDR3 is made up of 14 amino acids. Trimming left V 4 bases short and J 5 bases short, with 14 bases between. Germline V CDR1 and CDR2: SNHLY, FYNNEI. CDR3 sequence: CASSGAGGGYGYTF. Here the CDR3 DNA reads TGTGCCAGCAGTGGTGCAGGAGGGGGTTATGGCTACACCTTC.